The clone carrying this TCR beta chain has only one observation. This CDR3 spans 18 amino acids. CDR1 and CDR2 (germline): LGHNA, YSLEER. Trimming cost V 0 bases and J 2 bases; bases outside gene matches: 6. Using immunoSEQ multiplex PCR, the repertoire was profiled, and TCRdb retains in-frame clones only, with some absent. This sample has around 100,000 clones; almost 95% occur once, and the top ten carry 0.9% to 0.95%. This specimen belongs to a study of T cell changes during pregnancy in multiple sclerosis. This chain joins TRBV4-3 and TRBJ2-1; 11 bases agree with TRBD2. The sequencing here drew on peripheral blood, taken after pregnancy. This sequence was found in a female donor with multiple sclerosis, enrolled in a pregnancy study. CDR3 DNA: TGCGCCAGCAGCCAAGATGCTAGCGGGGGGAGGCCCTACAATGAGCAGTTCTTC. The encoded protein is CASSQDASGGRPYNEQFF.